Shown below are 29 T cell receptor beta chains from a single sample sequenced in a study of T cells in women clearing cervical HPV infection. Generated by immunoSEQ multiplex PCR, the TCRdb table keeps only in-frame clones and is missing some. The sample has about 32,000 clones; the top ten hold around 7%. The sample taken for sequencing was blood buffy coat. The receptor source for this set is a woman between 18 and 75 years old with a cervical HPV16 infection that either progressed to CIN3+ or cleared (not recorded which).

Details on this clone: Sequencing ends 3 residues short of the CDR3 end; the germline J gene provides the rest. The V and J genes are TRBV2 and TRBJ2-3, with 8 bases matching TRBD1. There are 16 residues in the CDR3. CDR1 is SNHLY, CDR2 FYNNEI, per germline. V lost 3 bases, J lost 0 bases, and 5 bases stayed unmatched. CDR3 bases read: TGTGCCAGCAGTGACTGGACAGGGACTAGCACAGATACG. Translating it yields CASSDWTGTSTDT. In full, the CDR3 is CASSDWTGTSTDTQYF.

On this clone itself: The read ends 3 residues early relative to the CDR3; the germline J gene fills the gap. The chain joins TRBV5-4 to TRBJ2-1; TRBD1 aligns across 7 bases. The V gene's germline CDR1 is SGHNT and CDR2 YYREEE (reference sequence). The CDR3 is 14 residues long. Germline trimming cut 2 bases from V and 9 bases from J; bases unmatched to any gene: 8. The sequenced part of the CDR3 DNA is TGTGCCAGCAGCTTAAATGAGGCAGGGGGTGAG. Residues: CASSLNEAGGE. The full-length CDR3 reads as CASSLNEAGGEQFF.

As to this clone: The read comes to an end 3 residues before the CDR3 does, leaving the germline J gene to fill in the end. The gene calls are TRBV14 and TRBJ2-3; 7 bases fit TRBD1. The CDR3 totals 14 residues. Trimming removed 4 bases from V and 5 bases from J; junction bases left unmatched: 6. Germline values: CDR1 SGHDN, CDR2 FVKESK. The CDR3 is CASSLRDSQDTQYF. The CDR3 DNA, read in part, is TGTGCCAGCAGCCTTCGGGACAGCCAAGATACG.

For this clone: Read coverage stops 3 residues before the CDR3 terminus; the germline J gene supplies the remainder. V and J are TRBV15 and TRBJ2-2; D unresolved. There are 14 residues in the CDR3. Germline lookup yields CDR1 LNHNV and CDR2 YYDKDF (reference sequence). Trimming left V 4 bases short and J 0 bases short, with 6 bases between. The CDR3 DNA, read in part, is TGTGCCACCAGCACCGGGTCGAACACCGGGGAG. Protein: CATSTGSNTGE. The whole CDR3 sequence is CATSTGSNTGELFF.

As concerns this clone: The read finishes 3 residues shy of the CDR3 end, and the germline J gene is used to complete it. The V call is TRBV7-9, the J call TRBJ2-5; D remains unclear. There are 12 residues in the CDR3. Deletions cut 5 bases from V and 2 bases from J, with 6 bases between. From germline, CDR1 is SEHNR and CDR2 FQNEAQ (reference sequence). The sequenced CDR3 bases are TGTGCCAGCAGCCAGGTACAAGAGACC. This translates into CASSQVQET. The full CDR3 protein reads CASSQVQETQYF.

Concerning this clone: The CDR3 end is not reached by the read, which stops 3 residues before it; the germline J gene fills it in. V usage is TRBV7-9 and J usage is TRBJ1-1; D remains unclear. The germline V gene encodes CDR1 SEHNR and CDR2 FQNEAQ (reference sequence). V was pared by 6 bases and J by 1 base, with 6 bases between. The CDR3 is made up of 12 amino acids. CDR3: CASSEQNTEAFF. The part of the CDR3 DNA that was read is TGTGCCAGCAGTGAACAGAACACTGAA.

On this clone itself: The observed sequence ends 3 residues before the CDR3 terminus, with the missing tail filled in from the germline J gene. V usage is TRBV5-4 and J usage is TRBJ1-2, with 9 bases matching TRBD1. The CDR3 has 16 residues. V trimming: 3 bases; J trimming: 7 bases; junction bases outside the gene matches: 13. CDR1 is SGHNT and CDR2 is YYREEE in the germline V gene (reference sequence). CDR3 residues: CASSSWGQGAVSGYTF. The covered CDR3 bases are TGTGCCAGCAGCTCTTGGGGACAGGGAGCGGTCAGTGGC.

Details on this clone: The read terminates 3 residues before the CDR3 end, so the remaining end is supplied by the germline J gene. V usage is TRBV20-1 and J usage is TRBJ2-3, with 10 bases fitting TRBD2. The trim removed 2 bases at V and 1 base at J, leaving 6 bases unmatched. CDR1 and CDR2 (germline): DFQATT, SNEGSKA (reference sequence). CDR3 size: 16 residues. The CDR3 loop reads CSARSASGGRTDTQYF. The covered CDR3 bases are TGCAGTGCTAGATCGGCTAGCGGGGGCCGCACAGATACG.

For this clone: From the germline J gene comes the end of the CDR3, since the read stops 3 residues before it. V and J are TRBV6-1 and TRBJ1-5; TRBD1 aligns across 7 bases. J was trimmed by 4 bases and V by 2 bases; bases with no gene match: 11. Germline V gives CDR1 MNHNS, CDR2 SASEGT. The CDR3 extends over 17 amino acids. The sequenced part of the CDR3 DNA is TGTGCCAGCAGTGAAAGCCTCGACAGGGCATGGAATCAGCCC. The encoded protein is CASSESLDRAWNQP. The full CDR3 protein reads CASSESLDRAWNQPQHF.

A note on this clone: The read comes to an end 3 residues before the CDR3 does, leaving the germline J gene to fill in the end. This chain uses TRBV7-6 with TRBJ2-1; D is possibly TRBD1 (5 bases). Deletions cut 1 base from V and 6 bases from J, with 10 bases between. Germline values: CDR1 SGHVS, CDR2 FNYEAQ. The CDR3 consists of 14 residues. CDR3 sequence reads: CASSLEGALNEQFF. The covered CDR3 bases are TGTGCCAGCAGCTTAGAAGGGGCCCTCAATGAG.

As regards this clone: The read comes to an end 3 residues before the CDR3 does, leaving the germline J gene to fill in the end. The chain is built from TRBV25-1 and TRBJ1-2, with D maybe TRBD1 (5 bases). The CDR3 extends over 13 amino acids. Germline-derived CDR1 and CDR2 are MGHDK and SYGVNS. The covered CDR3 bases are TGTGCCAGCAGTGAAAGCCCAGGGTTGGAC. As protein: CASSESPGLD. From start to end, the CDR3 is CASSESPGLDYTF.

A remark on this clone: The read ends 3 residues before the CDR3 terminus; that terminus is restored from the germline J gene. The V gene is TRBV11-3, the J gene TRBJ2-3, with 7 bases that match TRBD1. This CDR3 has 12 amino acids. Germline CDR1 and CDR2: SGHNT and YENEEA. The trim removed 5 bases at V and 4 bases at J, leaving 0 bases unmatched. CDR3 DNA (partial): TGTGCCAGCAGCACAGGGGCAGATACG. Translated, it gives CASSTGADT. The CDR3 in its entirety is CASSTGADTQYF.

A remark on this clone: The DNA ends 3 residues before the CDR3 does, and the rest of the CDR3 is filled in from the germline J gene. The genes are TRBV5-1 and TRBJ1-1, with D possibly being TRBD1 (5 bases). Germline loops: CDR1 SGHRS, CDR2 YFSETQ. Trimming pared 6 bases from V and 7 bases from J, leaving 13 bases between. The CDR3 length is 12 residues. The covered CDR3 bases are TGCGCCAGCACCCGGGGGGAGGGTGAA. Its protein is CASTRGEGE. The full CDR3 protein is CASTRGEGEAFF.

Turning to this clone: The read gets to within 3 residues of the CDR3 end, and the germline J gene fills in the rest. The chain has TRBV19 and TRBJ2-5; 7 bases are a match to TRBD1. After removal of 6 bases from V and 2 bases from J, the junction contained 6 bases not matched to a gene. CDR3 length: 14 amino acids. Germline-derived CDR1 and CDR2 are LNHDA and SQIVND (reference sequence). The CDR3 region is CASSPGQLQETQYF. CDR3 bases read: TGTGCCAGTAGCCCGGGACAGCTACAAGAGACC. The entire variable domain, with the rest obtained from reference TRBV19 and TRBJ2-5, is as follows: DGGITQSPKYLFRKEGQNVTLSCEQNLNHDAMYWYRQDPGQGLRLIYYSQIVNDFQKGDIAEGYSVSREKKESFPLTVTSAQKNPTAFYLCASSPGQLQETQYFGPGTRLLVL.

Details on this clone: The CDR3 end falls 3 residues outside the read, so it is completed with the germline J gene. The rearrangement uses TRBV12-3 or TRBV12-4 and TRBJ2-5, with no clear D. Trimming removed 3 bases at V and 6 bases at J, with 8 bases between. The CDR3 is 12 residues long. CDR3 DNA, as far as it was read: TGTGCCAGCAGTTTCTTGTCCCAGACC. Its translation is CASSFLSQT. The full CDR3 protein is CASSFLSQTQYF.

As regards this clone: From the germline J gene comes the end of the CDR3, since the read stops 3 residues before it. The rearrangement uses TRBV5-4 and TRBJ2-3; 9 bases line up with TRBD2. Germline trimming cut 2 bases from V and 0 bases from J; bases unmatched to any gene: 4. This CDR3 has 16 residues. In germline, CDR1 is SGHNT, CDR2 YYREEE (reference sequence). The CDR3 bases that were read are TGTGCCAGCAGCTTCGTAGCGGGGGCCAGCACAGATACG. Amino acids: CASSFVAGASTDT. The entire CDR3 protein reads CASSFVAGASTDTQYF.

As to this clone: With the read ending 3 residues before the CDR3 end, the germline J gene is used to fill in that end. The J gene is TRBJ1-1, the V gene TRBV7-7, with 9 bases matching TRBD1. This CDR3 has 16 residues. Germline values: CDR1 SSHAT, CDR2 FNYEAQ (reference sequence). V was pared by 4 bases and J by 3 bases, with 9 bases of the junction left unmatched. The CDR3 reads CASSWDREDYDTEAFF. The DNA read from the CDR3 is TGTGCCAGCAGCTGGGACAGGGAGGATTACGACACTGAA.

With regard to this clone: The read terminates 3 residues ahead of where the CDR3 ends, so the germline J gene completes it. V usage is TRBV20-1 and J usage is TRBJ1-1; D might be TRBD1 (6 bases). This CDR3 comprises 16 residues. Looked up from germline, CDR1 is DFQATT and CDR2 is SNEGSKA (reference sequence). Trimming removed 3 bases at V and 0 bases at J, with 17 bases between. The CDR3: CSASPGTTNMNTEAFF. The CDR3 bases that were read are TGCAGTGCTAGCCCCGGGACAACGAACATGAACACTGAA.

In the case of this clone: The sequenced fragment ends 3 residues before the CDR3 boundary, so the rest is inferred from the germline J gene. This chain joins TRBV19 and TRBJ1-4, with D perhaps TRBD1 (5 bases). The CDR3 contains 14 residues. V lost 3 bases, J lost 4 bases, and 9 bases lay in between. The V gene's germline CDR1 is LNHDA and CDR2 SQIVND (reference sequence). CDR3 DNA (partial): TGTGCCAGTAGTATCGACAGCCTTAATGAAAAA. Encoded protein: CASSIDSLNEK. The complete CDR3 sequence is CASSIDSLNEKLFF.

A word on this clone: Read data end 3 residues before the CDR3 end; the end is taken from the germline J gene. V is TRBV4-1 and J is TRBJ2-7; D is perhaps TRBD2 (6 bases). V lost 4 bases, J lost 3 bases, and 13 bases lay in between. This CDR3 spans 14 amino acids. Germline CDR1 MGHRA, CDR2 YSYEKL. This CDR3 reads CASSPRDSDYEQYF. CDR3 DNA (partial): TGCGCCAGCAGCCCACGGGACTCCGACTACGAG.

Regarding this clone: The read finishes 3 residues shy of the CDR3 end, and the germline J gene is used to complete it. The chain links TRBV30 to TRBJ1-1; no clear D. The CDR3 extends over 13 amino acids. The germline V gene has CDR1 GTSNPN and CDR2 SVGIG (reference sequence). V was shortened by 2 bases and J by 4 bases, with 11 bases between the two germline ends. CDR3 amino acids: CAWSQRKGTEAFF. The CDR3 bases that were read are TGTGCCTGGAGTCAGAGAAAGGGCACTGAA. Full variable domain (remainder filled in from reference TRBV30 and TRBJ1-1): SQTIHQWPATLVQPVGSPLSLECTVEGTSNPNLYWYRQAAGRGLQLLFYSVGIGQISSEVPQNLSASRPQDRQFILSSKKLLLSDSGFYLCAWSQRKGTEAFFGQGTRLTVV.

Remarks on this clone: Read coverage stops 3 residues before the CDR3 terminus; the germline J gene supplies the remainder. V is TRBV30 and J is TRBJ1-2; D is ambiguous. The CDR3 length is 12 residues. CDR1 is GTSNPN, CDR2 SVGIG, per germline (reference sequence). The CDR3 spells CAWSGGPRGYTF. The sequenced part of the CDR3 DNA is TGTGCCTGGAGCGGAGGGCCGCGCGGC.

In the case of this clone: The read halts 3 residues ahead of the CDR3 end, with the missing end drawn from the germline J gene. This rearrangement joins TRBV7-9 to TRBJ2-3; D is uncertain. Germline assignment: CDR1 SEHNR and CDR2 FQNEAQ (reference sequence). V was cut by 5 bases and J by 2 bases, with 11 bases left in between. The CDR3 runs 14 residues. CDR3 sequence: CASSPQGLTDTQYF. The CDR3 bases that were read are TGTGCCAGCAGCCCTCAAGGGCTCACAGATACG.

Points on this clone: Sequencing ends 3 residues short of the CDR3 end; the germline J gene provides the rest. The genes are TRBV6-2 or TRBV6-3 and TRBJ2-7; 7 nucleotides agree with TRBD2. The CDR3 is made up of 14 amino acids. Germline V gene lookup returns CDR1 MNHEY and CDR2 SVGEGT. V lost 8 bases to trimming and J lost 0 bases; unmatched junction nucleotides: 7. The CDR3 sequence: CASGPAGISYEQYF. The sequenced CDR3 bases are TGTGCCAGCGGTCCAGCGGGGATCTCCTACGAG.

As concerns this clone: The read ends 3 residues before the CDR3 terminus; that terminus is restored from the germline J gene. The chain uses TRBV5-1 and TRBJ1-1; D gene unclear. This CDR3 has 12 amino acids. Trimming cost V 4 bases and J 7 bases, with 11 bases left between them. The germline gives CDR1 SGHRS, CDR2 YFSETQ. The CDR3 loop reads CASSPGGDEAFF. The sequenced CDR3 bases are TGCGCCAGCAGCCCGGGCGGGGATGAA.

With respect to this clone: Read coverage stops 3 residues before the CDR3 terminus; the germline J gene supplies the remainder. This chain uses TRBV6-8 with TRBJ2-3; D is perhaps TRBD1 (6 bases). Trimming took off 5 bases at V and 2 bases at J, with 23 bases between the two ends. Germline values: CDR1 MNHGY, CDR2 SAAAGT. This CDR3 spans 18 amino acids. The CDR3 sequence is CASSTLASRTVPTDTQYF. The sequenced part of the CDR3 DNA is TGTGCCAGCAGTACCCTCGCCTCTAGGACAGTCCCCACAGATACG.

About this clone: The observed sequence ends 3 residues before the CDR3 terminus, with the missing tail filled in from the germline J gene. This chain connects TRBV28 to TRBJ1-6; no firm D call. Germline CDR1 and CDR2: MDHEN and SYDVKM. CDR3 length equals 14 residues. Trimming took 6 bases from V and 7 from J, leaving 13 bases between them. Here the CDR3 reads CASRAWTENSPLHF. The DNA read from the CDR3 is TGTGCCAGCAGAGCCTGGACTGAGAATTCACCC.

CDR3 DNA (partial): TGTGCCAGCAGTGACGCAGGGTCTGGGGCCAACGTC. It codes for CASSDAGSGANV. The whole CDR3 protein is CASSDAGSGANVLTF. V usage is TRBV6-1 and J usage is TRBJ2-6; the D gene is possibly TRBD1 (5 bases). The read falls 3 residues short of the CDR3 end, and the missing part is taken from the germline J gene. Germline CDR1 MNHNS, CDR2 SASEGT. With 3 bases removed from V and 1 base from J, the gap between germline ends came to 7 bases. The CDR3 runs to 15 residues.

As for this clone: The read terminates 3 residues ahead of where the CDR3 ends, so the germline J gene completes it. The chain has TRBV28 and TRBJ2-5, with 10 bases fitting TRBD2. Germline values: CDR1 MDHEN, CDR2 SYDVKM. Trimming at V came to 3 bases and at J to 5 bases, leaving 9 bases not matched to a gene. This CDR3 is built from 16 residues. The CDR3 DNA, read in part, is TGTGCCAGCAGTTTGAATAGCGGGGGGAGCAGGGAGACC. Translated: CASSLNSGGSRET. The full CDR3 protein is CASSLNSGGSRETQYF.